The rows below give T cell receptor beta chains drawn from one sample of a study of regulatory T cells in long-lasting Graves disease. In TCRdb, the multiplex PCR reads were re-called with MiXCR into one record per CDR3 protein. The sample holds roughly 420,000 distinct CDR3 sequences, approximately 16% seen once. These data were also reused for a study on T cells in Graves' hyperthyroidism and ophthalmopathy.

Source: peripheral blood mononuclear cells (PBMCs), taken at new diagnosis, from a patient treated with antithyroid drugs. The receptors were sampled from a woman between 18 and 29 years old with Graves disease. The CDR3 runs from the conserved cysteine through the conserved F or W. The D gene is left open where the match is weak. Only part of the rows carry a size: once, few, many, or a class if the clone is expanded.

CASSFIAGGTGELFF	TGCGCCAGCAGCTTCATAGCGGGGGGCACCGGGGAGCTGTTTTTT	TRBJ2-2	NA	TRBD2	TRBV5-1
CASSLVASADTQYF	TGTGCCAGCAGCTTAGTTGCTAGCGCAGATACGCAGTATTTT	TRBJ2-3	many	NA	TRBV7-3
CASSLSKDDFYNEQFF	TGTGCCAGCAGCTTATCAAAAGATGATTTTTACAATGAGCAGTTCTTC	TRBJ2-1	few	NA	TRBV7-3
CASRSGLAGGGKAADTQYF	TGTGCCAGCAGATCGGGACTAGCGGGAGGCGGAAAAGCGGCAGATACGCAGTATTTT	TRBJ2-3	few	TRBD2	TRBV7-9
CASSSPALYQPQHF	TGTGCCAGCAGTTCCCCCGCCTTATATCAGCCCCAGCATTTT	TRBJ1-5	many	NA	TRBV28
CASSYRRGSTDTQYF	TGTGCCAGCAGTTACAGGCGCGGCAGCACAGATACGCAGTATTTT	TRBJ2-3	many	NA	TRBV6-5
CASSPRGDQPQHF	TGTGCCAGCTCACCCAGGGGGGATCAGCCCCAGCATTTT	TRBJ1-5	NA	TRBD1	TRBV18
CAWGRTAGNTIYF	TGTGCCTGGGGTAGGACAGCCGGAAACACCATATATTTT	TRBJ1-3	NA	NA	TRBV30
CAISGSSPGAPAGGYTF	TGTGCCATCAGTGGGTCGTCACCCGGAGCCCCTGCGGGCGGCTACACCTTC	TRBJ1-2	few	NA	TRBV10-3
CSTTSGTRRDTQYF	TGCAGCACCACAAGCGGGACTAGGAGAGATACGCAGTATTTT	TRBJ2-3	few	TRBD2	TRBV29-1
CSARRGQLDGYTF	TGCAGTGCTAGACGAGGCCAATTAGATGGCTACACCTTC	TRBJ1-2	many	NA	TRBV20-1
CASSENYGYTF	TGTGCCAGCAGTGAAAATTATGGCTACACCTTC	TRBJ1-2	many	NA	TRBV12-3/TRBV12-4
CASSLGGFSGRDVPFGELFF	TGTGCCAGCAGCTTAGGTGGTTTTAGCGGAAGGGACGTCCCTTTCGGGGAGCTGTTTTTT	TRBJ2-2	NA	NA	TRBV7-8
CASSETPEQFF	TGTGCCAGCAGCGAGACACCCGAGCAGTTCTTC	TRBJ2-1	NA	NA	TRBV6-1
CASSRGRGLAGVNEQYF	TGTGCCAGTAGTAGGGGTAGGGGACTAGCGGGAGTAAATGAGCAGTACTTC	TRBJ2-7	NA	TRBD2	TRBV19
CASSLGLAEPQETQYF	TGTGCCAGCAGTTTGGGACTAGCAGAGCCCCAAGAGACCCAGTACTTC	TRBJ2-5	few	TRBD2	TRBV6-2/TRBV6-3
CASSLVLAESSYNEQFF	TGTGCCAGCAGCTTAGTGTTAGCGGAGAGCTCCTACAATGAGCAGTTCTTC	TRBJ2-1	many	NA	TRBV7-9